The source of this T cell receptor beta chain is a study of graft-versus-host responses after intestinal transplantation. Turning to the study itself: Anti-thymocyte globulin induction was given to all recipients, followed by tacrolimus and steroids for 2 to 4 years.

As for this clone: The antigen remains unidentified.

The study's findings and limits: Recipient marrow harbored GvH clones, some of which surfaced first in ileum or blood. Patients who carried graft-donor T cell macrochimerism also had high graft-versus-host to host-versus-graft clonal ratios in their allografts.

The CDR3 spans 13 residues. Germline values: CDR1 LGHNA, CDR2 YNFKEQ. V shed 0 bases and J shed 5 bases, with 5 bases lying between them. Profiled with immunoSEQ multiplex PCR; TCRdb holds only in-frame clones, not every one. The sample yields approximately 90,000 clones, around 90% seen once. Sequenced material: unstimulated CD4+ T cells sorted from spleen or lymph node cells, taken before transplant. The clonotype was recovered from a human donor who was the organ donor for an intestinal transplant. The chain is built from TRBV4-2 and TRBJ1-5; no clear D gene. CDR3 loop: CASSQDPYQPQHF. The CDR3 DNA sequence: TGTGCCAGCAGCCAAGATCCCTATCAGCCCCAGCATTTT.